A single sample is the source of the 22 T cell receptor beta chains below, sequenced in a study of persistence of HIV-infected CD4 T cells. The libraries were made with immunoSEQ version 4 in survey mode. Assay: immunoSEQ multiplex PCR; the TCRdb copy retains only in-frame clones and omits some. The sample has about 40,000 clones, 78% seen once. The antigens these receptors bind are not known. An overlapping HIV-1 Gag peptide pool stimulated these cells at 0.95 to 1 ug/peptide/mL. Memory cells lacking CD40L and CD69 with high CD45RO were sorted. Specimen: CD4+ T cells sorted from PBMCs after approximately 20-hour stimulation, collected from a patient who received antiretroviral therapy. These receptors were obtained from an adult man with HIV who was CMV-seropositive.

V and J are TRBV5-1 and TRBJ1-2; D unclear. This CDR3 comprises 13 residues. Germline CDR1 SGHRS, CDR2 YFSETQ. V gave up 4 bases and J gave up 8 bases, with 15 bases separating them. CDR3 coding DNA: TGCGCCAGCAGCCCGACTCAAACTTCCGGCTACACCTTC. Translation gives CASSPTQTSGYTF.

The chain couples TRBV29-1 to TRBJ1-1; a weak D match, TRBD1 (5 bases). The CDR3 is 14 residues long. The V end lost 7 bases, the J end lost 0 bases, and 15 bases lay between the germline ends. The germline V gene encodes CDR1 SQVTM and CDR2 ANQGSEA. The CDR3 sequence is CSARSGGMNTEAFF. As DNA, the CDR3 is TGCAGCGCCCGAAGTGGGGGTATGAACACTGAAGCTTTCTTT.

J is TRBJ2-3 and V is TRBV6-1; the D gene is possibly TRBD1 (6 bases). Per germline, CDR1 MNHNS and CDR2 SASEGT. Trimming stripped 2 bases from V and 0 bases from J, with 18 bases between. This CDR3 has 18 residues. The CDR3 region is CASSETWGGQSSTDTQYF. Here the CDR3 DNA reads TGTGCCAGCAGTGAAACGTGGGGCGGACAGTCTAGCACAGATACGCAGTATTTT.

The chain links TRBV14 to TRBJ1-1; D remains unclear. CDR3 length: 15 residues. Germline loops: CDR1 SGHDN, CDR2 FVKESK. The V gene lost 4 bases and the J gene lost 1 base, with 13 bases spanning the gap. The CDR3 nucleotides are TGTGCCAGCAGCCCTGTGGGATCCCCGAACACTGAAGCTTTCTTT. This codes for CASSPVGSPNTEAFF.

The V and J genes are TRBV10-3 and TRBJ2-3; 9 bases are shared with TRBD2. The V and J ends lost 10 bases and 3 bases, in that order; junction bases with no gene match: 8. The CDR3 loop spans 14 amino acids. Germline lookup yields CDR1 ENHRY and CDR2 SYGVKD. CDR3 nucleotide sequence: TGTGCCACTCGATTAGCGGGAGAGACAGATACGCAGTATTTT. Translated: CATRLAGETDTQYF.

J is TRBJ1-3 and V is TRBV2, with D perhaps TRBD1 (5 bases). The CDR3 is made up of 13 amino acids. Trimming took off 3 bases at V and 2 bases at J, with 5 bases between the two ends. Per germline, CDR1 SNHLY and CDR2 FYNNEI. The CDR3 DNA reads TGTGCCAGCAGTGAGGGGCCTGGAAACACCATATATTTT. It yields the protein CASSEGPGNTIYF.

The DNA of the CDR3 is TGTGCCACCAGCAGAGATCCACGGGACAGGGGAATGTTTGACGAGCAGTACTTC. Protein: CATSRDPRDRGMFDEQYF. The genes are TRBV15 and TRBJ2-7, with TRBD1 identical over 10 bases. Germline CDR1 and CDR2: LNHNV and YYDKDF (reference sequence). The CDR3 is made up of 18 amino acids. The V gene end was trimmed by 0 bases and the J gene end by 5 bases; junction bases not matched to a gene: 13.

CDR3 coding DNA: TGTGCCAGCAGCTTAGCGGGGACAGGGGGATACGAGCAGTACTTC. Translating gives CASSLAGTGGYEQYF. The chain is built from TRBV7-9 and TRBJ2-7; 11 positions match TRBD1. The CDR3 sequence is 15 residues long. Germline CDR1 SEHNR, CDR2 FQNEAQ (reference sequence). With 0 bases clipped from V and 4 bases from J, the junction kept 2 bases outside the gene matches.

V and J are TRBV11-2 and TRBJ2-7; 7 nucleotides agree with TRBD1. Germline V gene lookup returns CDR1 SGHAT and CDR2 FQNNGV. With V trimmed by 7 bases and J by 2 bases, 8 bases remained unmatched. The CDR3 contains 14 residues. CDR3: CASTSGGSAYEQYF. For the CDR3, the DNA is TGTGCCAGCACCTCAGGGGGAAGCGCCTACGAGCAGTACTTC.

V is TRBV14 and J is TRBJ2-7; TRBD2 matches at 14 bases. In germline, CDR1 is SGHDN, CDR2 FVKESK. The CDR3 sequence is 15 residues long. V shed 5 bases and J 2 bases; nucleotides not matched to a gene: 2. CDR3 protein: CASSAGLAGAYEQYF. In DNA form, the CDR3 reads TGTGCCAGCAGCGCGGGACTAGCGGGGGCCTACGAGCAGTACTTC.

The chain combines TRBV3-1 (or the pseudogene TRBV3-2) with TRBJ2-7; no firm D call. This CDR3 has 13 amino acids. Germline CDR1 is LGHDT and CDR2 is YNNKEL (reference sequence). The V and J ends lost 1 base and 6 bases respectively, with 10 bases between them. The CDR3 DNA reads as TGTGCCAGCAGCCAAGCAACGTTACCCGAGCAGTACTTC. Its translation is CASSQATLPEQYF.

CDR3 sequence reads: CASSQSFTGGKNSPLHF. The CDR3 nucleotides are TGCGCCAGCAGCCAGAGCTTTACAGGGGGGAAAAATTCACCCCTCCACTTT. J is TRBJ1-6 and V is TRBV4-3; TRBD1 agrees at 8 bases. J was trimmed by 7 bases and V by 3 bases; bases with no gene match: 11. Germline V gene sequence: CDR1 LGHNA, CDR2 YSLEER. The CDR3 extends over 17 amino acids.

This clone was recorded once. J is TRBJ1-1 and V is TRBV5-4; D call uncertain. Germline CDR1 reads SGHNT; CDR2 reads YYREEE (reference sequence). With 1 base removed from V and 2 bases from J, the gap between germline ends came to 9 bases. The CDR3 extends over 14 amino acids. CDR3 residues: CASSLPHLNTEAFF. DNA for the CDR3: TGTGCCAGCAGCTTGCCCCACCTAAACACTGAAGCTTTCTTT.

The V gene is TRBV18, the J gene TRBJ1-5; possible D gene TRBD1, 6 bases. The CDR3 totals 14 residues. Per the germline V gene, CDR1 is KGHSH and CDR2 is LQKENI. Trimming removed 3 bases at V and 2 bases at J, with 8 bases between. CDR3 nucleotide sequence: TGTGCCAGCTCACCTGGACAGCGCAATCAGCCCCAGCATTTT. It codes for CASSPGQRNQPQHF.

The V gene is TRBV29-1, the J gene TRBJ2-5; 9 positions match TRBD1. The trim removed 5 bases at V and 4 bases at J, leaving 8 bases unmatched. Germline V gene lookup returns CDR1 SQVTM and CDR2 ANQGSEA. This CDR3 is built from 14 residues. The CDR3 reads CSVSPGQGRETQYF. CDR3 DNA: TGCAGCGTTAGCCCGGGACAGGGACGAGAGACCCAGTACTTC.

This clone was recorded a few times. V is TRBV30 and J is TRBJ1-6; D gene unclear. Germline V CDR1 and CDR2: GTSNPN, SVGIG (reference sequence). The CDR3 extends over 14 amino acids. With 4 bases removed from V and 5 bases from J, the gap between germline ends came to 12 bases. The CDR3 is CAWTPGPNNSPLHF. The CDR3 bases are TGTGCCTGGACCCCCGGACCGAATAATTCACCCCTCCACTTT.

J is TRBJ2-7 and V is TRBV5-1; 8 bases align to TRBD1. The CDR3 is 14 residues long. The V gene's germline CDR1 is SGHRS and CDR2 YFSETQ. V shed 4 bases and J 0 bases; nucleotides not matched to a gene: 3. The CDR3, as DNA: TGCGCCAGCAGCCGGGACAGGAGCTCCTACGAGCAGTACTTC. Amino acids: CASSRDRSSYEQYF.

This chain joins TRBV21-1 and TRBJ1-2; the table gives TRBD1 as D, unverified against the DNA. TRBV21-1 represents a pseudogene. The CDR3 consists of 15 residues. In DNA, the CDR3 is TGTGCCAGCAGCAAAGGGGACAGAAGTAACTATGGCTACACCTTC. Amino acids: CASSKGDRSNYGYTF.

This chain connects TRBV7-9 to TRBJ2-7; 7 positions match TRBD1. Per germline, CDR1 SEHNR and CDR2 FQNEAQ (reference sequence). This CDR3 region has 15 residues. With V trimmed by 1 base and J by 2 bases, 5 bases remained unmatched. This CDR3 reads CASSLVGTAAYEQYF. CDR3 DNA sequence: TGTGCCAGCAGCTTAGTAGGGACAGCGGCCTACGAGCAGTACTTC. Variable domain in full (rest from reference TRBV7-9 and TRBJ2-7): DTGVSQNPRHKITKRGQNVTFRCDPISEHNRLYWYRQTLGQGPEFLTYFQNEAQLEKSRLLSDRFSAERPKGSFSTLEIQRTEQGDSAMYLCASSLVGTAAYEQYFGPGTRLTVT.

This chain links TRBV6-5 with TRBJ2-7; D not resolved. This CDR3 contains 15 residues. Germline CDR1 is MNHEY and CDR2 is SVGAGI. V was pared by 0 bases and J by 2 bases, with 11 bases between. In DNA, the CDR3 is TGTGCCAGCAGTTACTCGCGACGGTTGACCTACGAGCAGTACTTC. This encodes CASSYSRRLTYEQYF.

The CDR3 DNA is TGTGCCAGCAGTTTAAATTTCATGGAGACCCAGTACTTC. Translated: CASSLNFMETQYF. The chain is built from TRBV27 and TRBJ2-5; D remains ambiguous. Germline values: CDR1 MNHEY, CDR2 SMNVEV (reference sequence). Trimming shortened V by 2 bases and J by 5 bases, and 9 bases separated the two germline ends. This CDR3 spans 13 amino acids.

J is TRBJ1-6 and V is TRBV5-6; perhaps TRBD1 as D (5 bases). Trimming removed 0 bases from V and 6 bases from J, with 10 bases in between. Germline CDR1 is SGHDT and CDR2 is YYEEEE. The CDR3 has 15 residues. CDR3 region: CASSLEGLINSPLHF. CDR3 coding DNA: TGTGCCAGCAGCTTGGAGGGGCTGATTAATTCACCCCTCCACTTT.